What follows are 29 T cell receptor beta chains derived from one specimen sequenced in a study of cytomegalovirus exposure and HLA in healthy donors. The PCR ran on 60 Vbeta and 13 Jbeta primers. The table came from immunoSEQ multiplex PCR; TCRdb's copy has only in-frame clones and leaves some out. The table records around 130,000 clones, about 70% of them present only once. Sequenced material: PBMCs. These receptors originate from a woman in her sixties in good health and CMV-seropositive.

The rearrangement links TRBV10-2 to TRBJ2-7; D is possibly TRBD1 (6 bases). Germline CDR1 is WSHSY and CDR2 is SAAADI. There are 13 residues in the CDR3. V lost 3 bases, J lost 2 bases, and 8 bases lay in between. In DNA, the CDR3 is TGCGCCAGCAGTGAAGAGGGGGCCTACGAGCAGTACTTC. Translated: CASSEEGAYEQYF.

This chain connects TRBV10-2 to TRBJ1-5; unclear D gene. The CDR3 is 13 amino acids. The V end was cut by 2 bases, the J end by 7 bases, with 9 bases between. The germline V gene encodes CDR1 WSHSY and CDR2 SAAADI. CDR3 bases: TGCGCCAGCAGTGAGGCCGGCGGGCAGCCCCAGCATTTT. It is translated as CASSEAGGQPQHF.

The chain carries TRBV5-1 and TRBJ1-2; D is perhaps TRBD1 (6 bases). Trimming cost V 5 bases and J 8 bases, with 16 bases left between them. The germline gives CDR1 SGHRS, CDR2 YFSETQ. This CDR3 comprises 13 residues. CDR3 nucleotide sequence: TGCGCCAGCAGAACCGAACAGGGTTACGGCTACACCTTC. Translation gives CASRTEQGYGYTF. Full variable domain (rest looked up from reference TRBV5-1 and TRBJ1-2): KAGVTQTPRYLIKTRGQQVTLSCSPISGHRSVSWYQQTPGQGLQFLFEYFSETQRNKGNFPGRFSGRQFSNSRSEMNVSTLELGDSALYLCASRTEQGYGYTFGSGTRLTVV.

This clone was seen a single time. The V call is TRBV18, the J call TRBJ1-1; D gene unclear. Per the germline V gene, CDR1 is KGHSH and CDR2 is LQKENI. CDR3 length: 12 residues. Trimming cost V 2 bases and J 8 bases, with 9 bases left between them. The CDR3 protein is CASSPGEYEAFF. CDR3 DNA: TGTGCCAGCTCACCAGGGGAGTACGAAGCTTTCTTT.

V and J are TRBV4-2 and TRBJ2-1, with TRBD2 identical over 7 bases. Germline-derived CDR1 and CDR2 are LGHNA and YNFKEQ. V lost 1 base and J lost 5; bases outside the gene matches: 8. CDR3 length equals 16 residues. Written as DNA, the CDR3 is TGTGCCAGCAGCCAAGGTCGAGCGGGGATGGACAATGAGCAGTTCTTC. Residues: CASSQGRAGMDNEQFF.

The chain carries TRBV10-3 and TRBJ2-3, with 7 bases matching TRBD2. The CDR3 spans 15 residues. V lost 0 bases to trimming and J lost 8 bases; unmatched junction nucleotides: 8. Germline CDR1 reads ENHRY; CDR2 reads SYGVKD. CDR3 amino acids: CAISESGSSGVTQYF. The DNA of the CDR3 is TGTGCCATCAGTGAGTCTGGTAGCAGCGGGGTTACGCAGTATTTT.

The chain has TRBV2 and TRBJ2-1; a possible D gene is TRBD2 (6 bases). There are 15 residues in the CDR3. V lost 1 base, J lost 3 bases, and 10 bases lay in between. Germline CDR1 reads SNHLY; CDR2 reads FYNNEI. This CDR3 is CASSEGDSGYNEQFF. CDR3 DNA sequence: TGTGCCAGCAGTGAAGGGGATAGCGGCTACAATGAGCAGTTCTTC.

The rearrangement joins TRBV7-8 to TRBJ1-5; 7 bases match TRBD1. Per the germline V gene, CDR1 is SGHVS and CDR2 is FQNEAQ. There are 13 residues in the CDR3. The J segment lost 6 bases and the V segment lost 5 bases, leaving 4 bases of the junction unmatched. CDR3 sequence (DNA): TGTGCCAGCAGCCTACAGGGGAGTCAGCCCCAGCATTTT. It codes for CASSLQGSQPQHF.

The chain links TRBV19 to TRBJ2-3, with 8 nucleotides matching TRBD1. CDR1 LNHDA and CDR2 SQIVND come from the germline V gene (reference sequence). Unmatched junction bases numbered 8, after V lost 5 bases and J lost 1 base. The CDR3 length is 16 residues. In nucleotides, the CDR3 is TGTGCCAGTAGTCGTACAGGGGGTCAGGGCACAGATACGCAGTATTTT. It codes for CASSRTGGQGTDTQYF.

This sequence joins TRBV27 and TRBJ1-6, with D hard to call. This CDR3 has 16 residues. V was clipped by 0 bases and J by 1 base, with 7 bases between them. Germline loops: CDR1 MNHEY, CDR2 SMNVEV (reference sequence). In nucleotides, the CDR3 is TGTGCCAGCAGTTTATCGCGGGATTCCTATAATTCACCCCTCCACTTT. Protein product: CASSLSRDSYNSPLHF.

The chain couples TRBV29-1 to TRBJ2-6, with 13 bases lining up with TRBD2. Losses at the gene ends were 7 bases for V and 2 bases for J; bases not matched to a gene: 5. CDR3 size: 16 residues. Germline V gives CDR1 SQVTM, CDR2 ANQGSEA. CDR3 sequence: CSAPGTSGAGANVLTF. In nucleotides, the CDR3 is TGCAGCGCACCCGGGACTAGCGGGGCTGGGGCCAACGTCCTGACTTTC.

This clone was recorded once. DNA of the CDR3: TGTGCCAGCAGCTTACAGGGCAATCGAGAGACCCAGTACTTC. As protein: CASSLQGNRETQYF. The chain links TRBV7-8 to TRBJ2-5, with a weak D call TRBD1 (5 bases). V was cut by 2 bases and J by 4 bases, with 11 bases left in between. The V gene's germline CDR1 is SGHVS and CDR2 FQNEAQ. This CDR3 contains 14 residues.

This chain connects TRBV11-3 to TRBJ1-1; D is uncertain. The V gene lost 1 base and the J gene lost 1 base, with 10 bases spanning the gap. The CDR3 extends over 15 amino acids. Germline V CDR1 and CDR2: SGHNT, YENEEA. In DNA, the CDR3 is TGTGCCAGCAGCTTAGGCGGACTGTCGAACACTGAAGCTTTCTTT. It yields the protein CASSLGGLSNTEAFF.

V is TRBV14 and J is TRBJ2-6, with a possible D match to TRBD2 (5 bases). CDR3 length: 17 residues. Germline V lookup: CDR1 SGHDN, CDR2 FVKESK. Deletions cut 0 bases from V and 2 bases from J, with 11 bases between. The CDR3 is CASSQDLLRAGANVLTF. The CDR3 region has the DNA TGTGCCAGCAGCCAAGATTTATTGAGGGCTGGGGCCAACGTCCTGACTTTC.

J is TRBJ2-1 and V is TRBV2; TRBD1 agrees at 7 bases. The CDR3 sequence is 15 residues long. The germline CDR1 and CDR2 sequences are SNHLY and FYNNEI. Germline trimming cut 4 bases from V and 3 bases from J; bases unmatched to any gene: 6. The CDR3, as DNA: TGTGCCAGCAGTGTAGGTCGACAGGGCTACAATGAGCAGTTCTTC. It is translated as CASSVGRQGYNEQFF.

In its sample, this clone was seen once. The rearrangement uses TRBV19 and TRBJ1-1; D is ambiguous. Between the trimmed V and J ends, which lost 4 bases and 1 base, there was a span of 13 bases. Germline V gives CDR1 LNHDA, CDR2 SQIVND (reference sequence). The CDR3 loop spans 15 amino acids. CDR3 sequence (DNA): TGTGCCAGTAGTAAAAACTTCAGGAAGAACACTGAAGCTTTCTTT. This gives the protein CASSKNFRKNTEAFF.

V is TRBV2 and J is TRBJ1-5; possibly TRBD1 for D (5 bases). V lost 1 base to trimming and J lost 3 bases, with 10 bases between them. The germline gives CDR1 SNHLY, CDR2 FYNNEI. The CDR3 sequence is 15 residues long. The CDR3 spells CASSEERGLNQPQHF. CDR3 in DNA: TGTGCCAGCAGTGAAGAGCGGGGCCTCAATCAGCCCCAGCATTTT.

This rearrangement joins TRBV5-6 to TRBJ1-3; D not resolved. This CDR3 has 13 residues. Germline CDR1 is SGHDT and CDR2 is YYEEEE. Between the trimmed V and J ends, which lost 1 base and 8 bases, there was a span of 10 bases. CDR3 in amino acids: CASSLFLLDTIYF. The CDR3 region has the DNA TGTGCCAGCAGCTTGTTCCTACTGGACACCATATATTTT.

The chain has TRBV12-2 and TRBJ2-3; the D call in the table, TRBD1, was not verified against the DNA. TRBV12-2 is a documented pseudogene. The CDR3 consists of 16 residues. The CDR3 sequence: CASRPRFRGQSDTQYF. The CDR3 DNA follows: TGTGCAAGTCGCCCAAGGTTCAGGGGGCAGTCGGATACGCAGTATTTT.

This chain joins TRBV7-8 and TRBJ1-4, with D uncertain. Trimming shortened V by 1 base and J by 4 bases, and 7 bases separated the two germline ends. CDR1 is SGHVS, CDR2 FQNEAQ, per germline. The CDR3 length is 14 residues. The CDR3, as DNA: TGTGCCAGCAGCTTAGGAGAGAGTAATGAAAAACTGTTTTTT. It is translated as CASSLGESNEKLFF.

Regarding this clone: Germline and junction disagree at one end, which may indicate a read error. This CDR3 reads CSSSTGTPNTEAFF. In nucleotides, the CDR3 is TGTTCCAGCAGCACCGGGACTCCGAACACTGAAGCTTTCTTT. The chain has TRBV7-9 and TRBJ1-1; TRBD1 is a possible D gene (5 bases). The CDR3 totals 14 residues. Germline assignment: CDR1 SEHNR and CDR2 FQNEAQ (reference sequence).

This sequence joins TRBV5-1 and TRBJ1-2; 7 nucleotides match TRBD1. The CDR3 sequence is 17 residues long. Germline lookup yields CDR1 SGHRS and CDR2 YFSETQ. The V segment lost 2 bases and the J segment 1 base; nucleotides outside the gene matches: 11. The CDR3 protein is CASSFRQGEADNYGYTF. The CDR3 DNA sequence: TGCGCCAGCAGCTTCCGGCAGGGGGAGGCTGATAACTATGGCTACACCTTC. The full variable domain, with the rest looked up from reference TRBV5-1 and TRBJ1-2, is KAGVTQTPRYLIKTRGQQVTLSCSPISGHRSVSWYQQTPGQGLQFLFEYFSETQRNKGNFPGRFSGRQFSNSRSEMNVSTLELGDSALYLCASSFRQGEADNYGYTFGSGTRLTVV.

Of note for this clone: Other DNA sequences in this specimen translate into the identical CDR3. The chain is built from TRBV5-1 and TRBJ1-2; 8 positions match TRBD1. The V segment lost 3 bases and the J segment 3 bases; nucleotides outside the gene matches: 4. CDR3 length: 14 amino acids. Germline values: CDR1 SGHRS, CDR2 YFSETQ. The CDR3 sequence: CASSSGTGDYGYTF. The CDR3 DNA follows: TGCGCCAGCAGCTCGGGGACAGGCGACTATGGCTACACCTTC.

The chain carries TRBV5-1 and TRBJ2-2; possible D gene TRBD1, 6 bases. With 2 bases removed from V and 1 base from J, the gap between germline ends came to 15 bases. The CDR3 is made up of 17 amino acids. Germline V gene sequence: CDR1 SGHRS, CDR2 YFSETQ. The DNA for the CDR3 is TGCGCCAGCAGCTTAACCTCCACAGGGAAGAACACCGGGGAGCTGTTTTTT. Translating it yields CASSLTSTGKNTGELFF.

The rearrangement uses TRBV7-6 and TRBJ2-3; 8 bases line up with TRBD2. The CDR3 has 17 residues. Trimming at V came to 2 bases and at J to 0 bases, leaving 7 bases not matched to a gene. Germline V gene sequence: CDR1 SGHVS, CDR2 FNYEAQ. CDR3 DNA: TGTGCCAGCAGCTTAAGGGGTAGCGGGGCGAGCACAGATACGCAGTATTTT. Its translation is CASSLRGSGASTDTQYF.

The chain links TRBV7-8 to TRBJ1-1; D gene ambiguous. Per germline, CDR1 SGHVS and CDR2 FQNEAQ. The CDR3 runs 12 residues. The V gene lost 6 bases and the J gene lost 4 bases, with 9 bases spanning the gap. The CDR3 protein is CASSKGSTEAFF. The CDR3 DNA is TGTGCCAGCAGTAAAGGGAGCACTGAAGCTTTCTTT.

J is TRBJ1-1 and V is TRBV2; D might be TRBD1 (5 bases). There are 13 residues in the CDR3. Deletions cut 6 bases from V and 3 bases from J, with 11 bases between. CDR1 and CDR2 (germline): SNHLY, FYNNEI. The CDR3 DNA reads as TGTGCCAGCAGGGGACTGACGTACACTGAAGCTTTCTTT. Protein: CASRGLTYTEAFF.

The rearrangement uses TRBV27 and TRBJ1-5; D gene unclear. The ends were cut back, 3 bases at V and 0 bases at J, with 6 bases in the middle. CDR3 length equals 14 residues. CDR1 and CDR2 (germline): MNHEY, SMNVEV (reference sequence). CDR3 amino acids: CASSLTGSNQPQHF. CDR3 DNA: TGTGCCAGCAGTTTGACGGGTAGCAATCAGCCCCAGCATTTT.

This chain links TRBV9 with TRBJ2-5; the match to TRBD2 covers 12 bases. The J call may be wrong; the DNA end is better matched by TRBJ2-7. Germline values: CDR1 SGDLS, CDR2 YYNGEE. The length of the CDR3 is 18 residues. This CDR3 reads CASSVGQLTSGGPYEQYF. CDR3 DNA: TGTGCCAGCAGCGTAGGACAATTGACTAGCGGGGGACCCTACGAGCAGTACTTC.